One sample yielded the 21 T cell receptor beta chains listed below, sequenced in a study of OX40 agonist ivuxolimab in advanced cancers. Assay: immunoSEQ multiplex PCR; the TCRdb copy retains only in-frame clones and omits some. This repertoire shows around 46,000 clones, approximately 77% found once; its top ten account for 2.6%. Sequences were derived from CD4+ or CD8+ T cells sorted from blood, sampled in a trial of the OX40 agonist ivuxolimab. All receptors come from an adult with an advanced solid tumor such as melanoma, head and neck, liver or kidney cancer.

This CDR3 reads CASSPGTAGGTQYF. DNA of the CDR3: TGTGCCAGCAGCCCCGGAACTGCTGGGGGGACCCAGTACTTC. V gene TRBV7-3 combines with J gene TRBJ2-5; either TRBD1 or TRBD2 may supply D (5 bases each). V was shortened by 5 bases and J by 7 bases, with 17 bases between the two germline ends. Germline CDR1 and CDR2: SGHTA and FQGTGA. The CDR3 covers 14 residues.

DNA for the CDR3: TGTGCCAGCAGTCCGGAGACCGGGACAGGGAATATTCAGTACTTC. Translated: CASSPETGTGNIQYF. The chain joins TRBV2 to TRBJ2-4, with TRBD1 matching 9 bases. V was clipped by 5 bases and J by 10 bases; unmatched bases: 12. Looked up from germline, CDR1 is SNHLY and CDR2 is FYNNEI. The length of the CDR3 is 15 residues.

The rearrangement uses TRBV25-1 and TRBJ1-4; 7 nucleotides line up with TRBD1. Unmatched junction bases numbered 6, after V lost 4 bases and J lost 4 bases. Germline CDR1 MGHDK, CDR2 SYGVNS. This CDR3 spans 15 amino acids. CDR3: CASSGRTGINEKLFF. DNA for the CDR3: TGTGCCAGCAGTGGACGGACAGGCATTAATGAAAAACTGTTTTTT.

The chain carries TRBV5-4 and TRBJ1-1; 10 bases map to TRBD1. V dropped 0 bases and J dropped 4; count of bases not matched to a gene: 0. Germline-derived CDR1 and CDR2 are SGHNT and YYREEE (reference sequence). The CDR3 is 14 residues long. CDR3 loop: CASSLGTGGTEAFF. The CDR3 nucleotides read TGTGCCAGCAGCTTGGGGACAGGGGGCACTGAAGCTTTCTTT.

The chain carries TRBV7-9 and TRBJ1-2, with a possible D match to TRBD1 (5 bases). This CDR3 is built from 17 residues. Germline assignment: CDR1 SEHNR and CDR2 FQNEAQ (reference sequence). Trimming shortened V by 4 bases and J by 0 bases, and 18 bases separated the two germline ends. The CDR3 sequence: CASSSYSGPLANYGYTF. CDR3 bases: TGTGCCAGCAGCTCCTACTCGGGACCGCTAGCTAACTATGGCTACACCTTC.

The DNA of the CDR3 is TGTGCCAGCAGCCTTGACAGGGTATTATACGAGCAGTACTTC. Residues: CASSLDRVLYEQYF. V is TRBV6-1 and J is TRBJ2-7; 7 bases line up with TRBD1. V shed 6 bases, J shed 4 bases, and the junction held 9 bases outside the gene matches. This CDR3 has 14 amino acids. Germline CDR1 is MNHNS and CDR2 is SASEGT.

This clone was seen a few times. One end of the junction fails to match germline, which may point to a read error. This chain uses TRBV5-1 with TRBJ2-5; D is uncertain. Germline V lookup: CDR1 SGHRS, CDR2 YFSETQ. There are 13 residues in the CDR3. CDR3 residues: CASSPIGKETQYF. In nucleotides, the CDR3 is TGCGCGAGCAGCCCAATTGGTAAAGAGACCCAGTACTTC.

About this clone: A read error may produce the germline difference seen at one junction end. Other DNA sequences in the sample encode the same CDR3. The CDR3 reads CASSISGSGANVLTF. The CDR3 bases are TGCGCCAGTAGTATTTCGGGCTCTGGGGCCAACGTCCTGACTTTC. V usage is TRBV19 and J usage is TRBJ2-6; unclear D gene. Germline lookup yields CDR1 LNHDA and CDR2 SQIVND (reference sequence). The CDR3 is 15 residues long. The variable domain in full, with the rest retrieved from reference TRBV19 and TRBJ2-6, is DGGITQSPKYLFRKEGQNVTLSCEQNLNHDAMYWYRQDPGQGLRLIYYSQIVNDFQKGDIAEGYSVSREKKESFPLTVTSAQKNPTAFYLCASSISGSGANVLTFGAGSRLTVL.

This chain links TRBV18 with TRBJ2-3; 8 nucleotides line up with TRBD2. This CDR3 has 15 residues. V lost 0 bases to trimming and J lost 4 bases; unmatched junction nucleotides: 3. Germline loops: CDR1 KGHSH, CDR2 LQKENI. The CDR3 DNA follows: TGTGCCAGCTCACCACCTCTAGCGGGTCCAGATACGCAGTATTTT. Translated: CASSPPLAGPDTQYF.

The V and J genes are TRBV19 and TRBJ2-7; D is uncertain. The germline V gene encodes CDR1 LNHDA and CDR2 SQIVND (reference sequence). The CDR3 consists of 13 residues. V lost 8 bases and J lost 2, with 13 bases in between. As DNA, the CDR3 is TGTGCCAGTTCGACCGACGGACCCTACGAGCAGTACTTC. Translating gives CASSTDGPYEQYF. The variable domain in full, with the rest retrieved from reference TRBV19 and TRBJ2-7, is DGGITQSPKYLFRKEGQNVTLSCEQNLNHDAMYWYRQDPGQGLRLIYYSQIVNDFQKGDIAEGYSVSREKKESFPLTVTSAQKNPTAFYLCASSTDGPYEQYFGPGTRLTVT.

V usage is TRBV9 and J usage is TRBJ1-1; D uncertain. The germline gives CDR1 SGDLS, CDR2 YYNGEE. With 5 bases removed from V and 5 bases from J, the gap between germline ends came to 19 bases. The CDR3 extends over 15 amino acids. The CDR3 coding sequence is TGTGCCAGCAGGCGGGCTCAAGAGGGCGGGACTGAAGCTTTCTTT. Its translation is CASRRAQEGGTEAFF. Supplemented by reference TRBV9 and TRBJ1-1, the full variable domain reads DSGVTQTPKHLITATGQRVTLRCSPRSGDLSVYWYQQSLDQGLQFLIQYYNGEERAKGNILERFSAQQFPDLHSELNLSSLELGDSALYFCASRRAQEGGTEAFFGQGTRLTVV.

This clone is labeled as medium-sized. CDR3 nucleotides: TGTGCCAGCAGCCTTCAACAGGCTGGAAACACCATATATTTT. Translation gives CASSLQQAGNTIYF. The chain has TRBV7-6 and TRBJ1-3; D possibly corresponds to TRBD1 (5 bases). The V end lost 5 bases, the J end lost 2 bases, and 10 bases lay between the germline ends. Germline CDR1 is SGHVS and CDR2 is FNYEAQ. The CDR3 has 14 residues.

The chain uses TRBV5-1 and TRBJ2-2; D may be TRBD1 (5 bases). This CDR3 has 16 residues. V was shortened by 4 bases and J by 2 bases, with 15 bases between the two germline ends. CDR1 is SGHRS, CDR2 YFSETQ, per germline. The CDR3 protein is CASSLTGQYNTGELFF. In DNA form, the CDR3 reads TGCGCCAGCAGCCTAACCGGACAATATAACACCGGGGAGCTGTTTTTT.

This chain links TRBV19 with TRBJ1-1; 9 nucleotides match TRBD1. The CDR3 consists of 12 residues. The ends lost 4 bases at V and 11 bases at J; junction bases unmatched: 5. Germline assignment: CDR1 LNHDA and CDR2 SQIVND (reference sequence). CDR3 in amino acids: CASSTRTGAAFF. The CDR3 DNA follows: TGTGCCAGTAGTACCCGGACAGGGGCGGCTTTCTTT.

The chain uses TRBV28 and TRBJ1-5, with TRBD1 identical over 8 bases. Germline V CDR1 and CDR2: MDHEN, SYDVKM. This CDR3 comprises 15 residues. The V gene end was trimmed by 6 bases and the J gene end by 2 bases; junction bases not matched to a gene: 6. CDR3 bases: TGTGCCAGCAGCCCTTCGACAGGGGGCAATCAGCCCCAGCATTTT. The encoded protein is CASSPSTGGNQPQHF. The variable domain in full, with the rest retrieved from reference TRBV28 and TRBJ1-5, is DVKVTQSSRYLVKRTGEKVFLECVQDMDHENMFWYRQDPGLGLRLIYFSYDVKMKEKGDIPEGYSVSREKKERFSLILESASTNQTSMYLCASSPSTGGNQPQHFGDGTRLSIL.

By share, this clone ranks as medium-sized. The rearrangement uses TRBV6-1 and TRBJ1-2, with 9 bases fitting TRBD1. This CDR3 is 15 amino acids long. V shed 6 bases and J 3 bases; nucleotides not matched to a gene: 8. CDR1 and CDR2 (germline): MNHNS, SASEGT. The CDR3 region is CASRLGQGLDYGYTF. The CDR3 DNA sequence: TGTGCCAGCAGGTTAGGACAGGGGTTGGACTATGGCTACACCTTC.

The chain is built from TRBV5-1 and TRBJ2-7, with 8 bases aligning to TRBD1. Trimming cost V 3 bases and J 2 bases; bases outside gene matches: 10. The CDR3 has 16 amino acids. CDR1 SGHRS and CDR2 YFSETQ come from the germline V gene. CDR3 loop: CASSWETGVFAYEQYF. CDR3 DNA sequence: TGCGCCAGCAGCTGGGAGACAGGGGTTTTCGCCTACGAGCAGTACTTC.

This chain uses TRBV28 with TRBJ1-5, with D maybe TRBD1 (6 bases). The CDR3 loop spans 14 amino acids. V lost 1 base to trimming and J lost 6 bases, with 10 bases between them. The germline gives CDR1 MDHEN, CDR2 SYDVKM. The chain's CDR3 is CASSLLGGLQPQHF. The CDR3 DNA sequence: TGTGCCAGCAGTTTATTAGGGGGGCTTCAGCCCCAGCATTTT.

The chain employs TRBV6-1 and TRBJ2-3; D might be TRBD2 (6 bases). With 0 bases removed from V and 2 bases from J, the gap between germline ends came to 18 bases. This CDR3 comprises 18 residues. Germline V gene sequence: CDR1 MNHNS, CDR2 SASEGT. CDR3 loop: CASSEAGGLWTSTDTQYF. In DNA, the CDR3 is TGTGCCAGCAGTGAAGCTGGGGGGTTATGGACCTCCACAGATACGCAGTATTTT.

The CDR3 nucleotides read TGTGCCAGCAGACGATTGAAAGAGGCTTTCTTT. Amino acid sequence: CASRRLKEAFF. The chain employs TRBV6-5 and TRBJ1-1, with no clear D. Trimming took 6 bases from V and 11 from J, leaving 13 bases between them. This CDR3 comprises 11 residues. Germline V lookup: CDR1 MNHEY, CDR2 SVGAGI.

This chain joins TRBV7-9 and TRBJ1-6; no firm D call. The V and J ends lost 2 bases and 10 bases respectively, with 15 bases between them. The CDR3 consists of 15 residues. Germline CDR1 SEHNR, CDR2 FQNEAQ (reference sequence). Here the CDR3 reads CASSLLDSILSPLHF. DNA for the CDR3: TGTGCCAGCAGCTTATTGGACTCGATTTTGTCACCCCTCCACTTT.